This T cell receptor (beta chain) appears in the sequencing data of a study of identical twins. General study results and limits: Memory repertoires showed no such pattern, whereas abundant cord blood beta clonotypes carried fewer insertions. Researchers reported excess low generation probability among twin-shared out-of-frame alpha sequences. Where beta out-of-frame sequences were concerned, excess twin sharing was weaker.

This clonotype was picked up a small number of times. The antigen is unknown. TCRdb fed the 5' RACE reads into MiXCR, producing one record per CDR3 protein. The sample includes a few hundred thousand distinct CDR3 sequences, 9% to 15% of them seen just once. V gave up 0 bases and J gave up 10 bases; unmatched junction bases: 5. CDR1 and CDR2 from the germline V gene are ENHRY and SYGVKD. CDR3 size: 13 residues. This sample was shared with a second study, whose subject was yellow fever vaccine responses in identical twins. That work contributes: Reportedly, the T cell response mounted by twins to vaccine seemed partly convergent, partly personalized.

This chain connects TRBV10-3 to TRBJ1-1; TRBD1 aligns across 7 bases. This clonotype was obtained from a woman aged 18-30 years in good health. What was sequenced was CD8+ T cells sorted from blood. CDR3 in amino acids: CAISESTGEGAFF. The CDR3, as DNA: TGTGCCATCAGTGAGTCTACAGGGGAGGGAGCTTTCTTT.